This T cell receptor (beta chain) came from a study of beta chain features in type 1 diabetes. The authors reverse transcribed all of the isolated RNA, so sequencing captured expressed TCRB transcripts. Profiled with immunoSEQ multiplex PCR; TCRdb holds only in-frame clones, not every one. The table lists 120,000 to 150,000 clones, under 11% of them singletons, with less than 1.5% in the top ten. With 0 bases clipped from V and 4 bases from J, the junction kept 3 bases outside the gene matches. Germline CDR1 is GTSNPN and CDR2 is SVGIG (reference sequence). CDR3 size: 14 residues. In its sample, this clone was seen many times.

The specimen was naive CD4+ T cells from blood. The source of this sequence is a man between 18 and 29 years old in good health. The chain recombines TRBV30 with TRBJ1-5, with TRBD1 identical over 7 bases. In nucleotides, the CDR3 is TGTGCCTGGAGTGTAATACAGGGGAATCAGCCCCAGCATTTT. Protein sequence: CAWSVIQGNQPQHF.